This T cell receptor (beta chain) is drawn from a study of cytomegalovirus exposure and HLA in healthy donors. PCR used 60 Vbeta primers and 13 Jbeta primers. Sequenced by immunoSEQ multiplex PCR; TCRdb stores in-frame clones only, minus some. The data contain tens of thousands of clones, about 9.5% of them singletons. The germline CDR1 and CDR2 sequences are SGDLS and YYNGEE. V dropped 4 bases and J dropped 3 bases, with 11 bases sitting between them. This CDR3 contains 13 residues. The clonotype comes from a man aged 55 to 70 in good health and CMV-seropositive. V is TRBV9 and J is TRBJ2-7; TRBD2 might be the D (5 bases). Sequencing was performed on PBMCs. CDR3 nucleotide sequence: TGTGCCAGCAGCACACACGGGGACTACGAGCAGTACTTC. Translating it yields CASSTHGDYEQYF.